This TCR beta chain is drawn from a study of T cell responses to AZD1222 COVID-19 vaccine. Whole-study findings and limits: The study reported that nearly half of spike-specific TCRs target unmutated variant regions. Repertoires in all cases were sampled only once the peak T cell response had passed. Possibly, clonal diversity was underestimated; donors were largely white British and included more females. Only a handful of individuals given AZD1222 were seropositive at baseline.

Profiled with immunoSEQ multiplex PCR; TCRdb holds only in-frame clones, not every one. The sample has roughly 87,000 clones, 70% to 90% seen once. For this clone: Its antigen is unidentified.

Germline values: CDR1 MNHEY, CDR2 SVGAGI. J lost 12 bases, V lost 8 bases, and 12 bases had no gene match. CDR3 length: 13 amino acids. This specimen was peripheral blood, taken 28 days after the second AZD1222 dose. The origin of this receptor is an adult who received the AZD1222 COVID-19 vaccine. The chain has TRBV6-5 and TRBJ2-1, with 8 bases identical to TRBD2. CDR3 sequence: CASALADLGRQFF. CDR3 in DNA: TGTGCCAGCGCACTAGCGGACCTCGGGAGGCAGTTCTTC.